The clone carrying this T cell receptor (beta chain) appeared many times. A constant-region primer served to make TCR beta cDNA from roughly 500 ng total RNA. Amplification in three nested multiplex PCR rounds with slightly modified ARM-PCR gave rise to TCR beta libraries. Amplification in the first two PCR rounds was performed using TRBV1-TRBV30 forward primers and a C-beta reverse primer for 9 to 11 cycles each. MiXCR was run by TCRdb on the multiplex PCR reads, yielding one entry per CDR3 protein. The sample lists 300,000 to 400,000 distinct CDR3 sequences, less than 70% occurring once. This entry belongs to a study of tumor-infiltrating lymphocytes in primary liver carcinoma. V shed 1 base, J shed 1 base, and the junction held 6 bases outside the gene matches. This CDR3 contains 18 residues. Germline loops: CDR1 MGHRA, CDR2 YSYEKL. Blood RNA was derived from unsorted whole blood, and germline DNA was extracted too.

Sequences were obtained from peripheral blood. This sequence originates from a man between 40 and 49 years old with primary liver carcinoma and hepatitis B virus infection. This sequence joins TRBV4-1 and TRBJ2-7, with 14 bases that match TRBD2. The CDR3 sequence is CASSQATSGRARSYEQYF. In DNA form, the CDR3 reads TGCGCCAGCAGCCAAGCGACTAGCGGGAGGGCCCGGTCCTACGAGCAGTACTTC.